The entry below describes one T cell receptor beta chain. Its antigen is currently not known. Per-base quality was not reported, and no clone a single base away is much larger than it. In the same sample, other DNA sequences code for this CDR3. At the junction V is shortened by 5 bases and J by 1 base; bases outside the gene matches: 5. The germline V gene specifies SGHTA as CDR1 and FQGNSA as CDR2. The CDR3 sequence holds 16 residues, the cysteine and phenylalanine included. The retained sequence is limited to the CDR3, 48 bases, with the frame set at the first base. This sample stems from a study of blood T cell repertoires in COVID-19 (dated by TCRdb to the early 2020s). As for the study more broadly: Samples from collaborators originated in the United States, Italy and Spain and spanned both the acute and convalescent phases of COVID-19. A de-identified subject ID, COVID-19 status, age in years and sex were almost always included in the sample metadata. A freely available public database, intended as a resource for researchers studying the immune response to SARS-CoV-2, is where the repertoires were released. The prospective study material was composed of cDNA or gDNA derived from T cells, B-cell-depleted T cells, or PBMCs. Where HLA class I and class II types were available, the types were taken from metadata supplied by the sample provider, not from assay-based typing. Subjects who had been exposed to COVID-19, were actively infected with it, or had recovered from it provided the deeply sampled blood TCRbeta repertoires that made up the dataset. The samples were drawn from two sources: the first 160 participants of the ongoing ImmuneRACE study, and approximately 1,300 subjects contributed by 6 global collaborators. Results the study describes overall, beyond this receptor: The quantity of clinical and demographic metadata differed by source and by participant and was supplied without curation.

Participants in the prospective study were enrolled through a virtual design, were aged roughly 18 to 100 years, and lived in some 24 United States geographic areas. To assign participants to cohorts, the prospective study relied on clinical history that participants themselves reported in a screening survey and a study questionnaire. ImmuneRACE Cohort 3 recovered participants were defined by two consecutive negative NP/OP PCR tests, healthcare professional clearance, or symptom resolution. Mobile phlebotomists in the prospective study collected whole blood, serum and a nasopharyngeal or oropharyngeal swab from every participant. Over a roughly two-month period, participants in the prospective study had the option of providing additional blood draws and questionnaires. Prospective study blood samples were shipped either frozen or at room temperature before DNA extraction. The immunoSEQ Assay, a bias-controlled multiplex PCR, was used to amplify TCRbeta CDR3 regions from genomic DNA. In the source study's methods: Within the assay, amplification of reference gene primers was used to estimate how many nucleated cells each sample contained. To quantify the absolute abundance of each unique TCRbeta CDR3 rearrangement, sequence reads were collapsed and filtered. For each sample, productive Simpson clonality was calculated as the square root of Simpson's diversity index over productive rearrangements. TCRdb took over this immuneACCESS table, retaining in-frame rearrangements with V and J assigned. Such tables are incomplete; in checked studies, under half of the missing clones stem from an unresolved V gene, and the remainder is unexplained. From that table come the V and J calls and clone size; the DNA was used to work out D and trimming. The sample yields approximately 360,000 clones; roughly four fifths were counted once. The ten largest clones capture 5% to 5.5% of the sample.

The rearranged chain carries TRBV7-2 and TRBJ2-7; 13 central nucleotides agree with TRBD2. The receptor's source is a woman between 50 and 59 years old who had recovered from COVID-19. Sample: PBMCs or T cells enriched from blood (not recorded which). The DNA sequence is as follows: TGTGCCAGCAGCCCCCGACTAGCGGGAGGTTCCTACGAGCAGTACTTC. Translated, it gives CASSPRLAGGSYEQYF.